Described below is a single T cell receptor (beta chain) sequence and its context. Its antigen remains unknown. The CDR3 is 14 amino acids. Between the trimmed V and J ends, which lost 2 bases and 0 bases, there was a span of 4 bases. Germline V CDR1 and CDR2: MNHNY, SVGAGI (reference sequence). Patients with a history of autoimmune disease or on systemic immunosuppression were excluded. Produced via immunoSEQ multiplex PCR; TCRdb's table is partial and in-frame only. The sample has approximately 69,000 clones, 90% to 95% seen once; the top ten hold 0.25% to 0.3%. This sample was taken from a study of OX40 agonist ivuxolimab in advanced cancers. Study in general: Ivuxolimab was administered intravenously to patients at 0.01 to 10 mg/kg every 2 weeks. Patients with hepatocellular carcinoma, melanoma, renal cell or head and neck cancer made up the dose-escalation patients.

The study's findings and limits: The expanded peripheral T cells' antigen specificity was not determined.

This TCR came from an adult with an advanced solid tumor such as melanoma, head and neck, liver or kidney cancer. This chain uses TRBV6-6 with TRBJ1-4; no definite D call. The specimen was CD4+ or CD8+ T cells sorted from blood, collected in a trial of the OX40 agonist ivuxolimab. The CDR3 sequence: CASSYPATNEKLFF. Written as DNA, the CDR3 is TGTGCCAGCAGTTACCCGGCAACTAATGAAAAACTGTTTTTT.